This TCR beta chain comes out of a study of cytomegalovirus exposure and HLA in healthy donors (dated by TCRdb to the late 2010s). At the level of the whole study: An earlier analysis of roughly 500 of the donors reported approximately 300 Gb of sequence data and 95 million to 140 million unique TCR beta sequences obtained from around 180 million T cells. An early release that covered about 600 HLA-typed donors contained about 300 gigabases of sequencing data and roughly 84 million unique TCR sequences. Among the roughly 380 genotyped donors, approximately 81% belonged to the genetic ancestry cluster associated with self-reported Caucasian donors. The aim of the study was to test whether cataloging public T cell receptors could identify signatures of past pathogen exposure. The study used immunosequencing to profile the T cell repertoires of approximately 630 subjects and linked those repertoires to cytomegalovirus serostatus. Besides the first cohort of around 700 subjects, a separate validation cohort made up of over 95 different subjects was used. High-throughput TCR immunosequencing, statistical association of individual TCRs with disease status, and machine learning were combined to predict cytomegalovirus infection status. To study patterns of TCR occurrence, a later analysis re-analyzed previously published TCR beta repertoires from under 750 donors and added high-resolution HLA genotyping. The later analysis used no new phenotypic data to find candidate immune exposures, relying instead on TCR beta sequences and their occurrence across donors. An earlier analysis of 587 of the donors used high-throughput TCR beta sequencing to judge whether each TCR beta V gene segment behaved as functional or pseudogenic. Donor age, sex, ethnicity and CMV serostatus were collected together with the repertoire data. A later genetic analysis used genome-wide SNP genotypes for about 65% of the roughly 700 donors, treating that subset as a discovery cohort. All discovery cohort repertoires had been generated on a single sequencing platform. HLA typing covered class I and class II loci at four-digit resolution. Typing coverage differed by locus: A, B, C, DRB1 and DQB1 were typed in about 620-640 donors, DQA1 in 522, DPA1 in 600 to 610, and DPB1 in 400 to 480. Because of strong linkage in the cohort, a few DR-DQ haplotypes were treated as single units for association and clustering. Among about 370 genotyped donors of the cohort, an average of roughly 230,000 unique TCR beta nucleotide sequences was sequenced per donor, of which about 19% were non-productive.

This clone has only a few counts. The antigen it binds to is not known. No base quality values were provided; no much bigger clone lies one nucleotide off. The cohort comprised some 700 healthy bone marrow donors. At the time of sampling, all cohort members were nominally healthy, though unrecorded immune exposures were likely present. The donor tested CMV seronegative and was one of the 352 seronegative cohort members. A peripheral blood sample was collected from each donor, and TCR beta sequencing was performed on peripheral blood mononuclear cells. Genomic DNA extraction from the blood cell samples was performed with the Qiagen DNeasy Blood Extraction Kit. Receptor libraries were prepared by the immunoSEQ multiplex PCR assay. For the multiplex PCR, a mixture combining 60 forward primers for TCR Vbeta segments and 13 reverse primers for TCR Jbeta segments was used. A multiplex PCR assay on genomic DNA amplified the CDR3 region of rearranged TCR beta genes. The amplified TCR beta libraries were sequenced on the Illumina HiSeq System as 87-base-pair reads. For the original study's pipeline: Across the 600 to 700 repertoires, a later analysis counted roughly 77 million unique TCR beta chains, some 11 million of which were shared by at least two donors. To remove PCR and sequencing errors, raw reads were error-corrected and collapsed into unique sequences using a nearest-neighbor algorithm that merged closely related sequences. V, D and J gene segments were assigned by aligning CDR3 sequences to IMGT reference sequences. For a sequence to be retained, at least a six-nucleotide match to both a V gene segment and a J gene segment was required. A rearrangement was called productive if the CDR3 had no stop codons and remained in frame with V and J, and every other rearrangement was called non-productive. CDR3 was defined according to IMGT convention as the region running from the second conserved V-encoded cysteine to the conserved J-encoded phenylalanine. Sequences without an unambiguous match to a single V gene segment were excluded from the earlier analysis of a few hundred of the donors. In an earlier analysis of approximately 610 of the donors, V segments were called functional above 56.7% productive rearrangements and were called segregating when the between-donor standard deviation exceeded 5%. To diagnose cytomegalovirus status from the catalog of TCR beta chain sequences, a statistical classification framework was built. In a later analysis, TCR nucleotide sequences were compared against IMGT/GENE-DB human TR gene sequences so that V and J genes could be assigned. In a later analysis, CDR3 sequences and most-parsimonious VDJ recombination scenarios were assigned using the TCRdist pipeline. A later analysis defined each TCR beta chain by its CDR3 amino acid sequence plus V-gene family, and excluded reads lacking a unique V-gene family. To address suspected cross-contamination and a sequencing artifact, a later analysis removed approximately 590 highly shared, low-generation-probability nucleotide sequences. A later analysis calculated a clonal expansion index for each public chain from normalized within-repertoire ranks of inferred template counts. In a later analysis, generation probabilities were computed with a VDJ recombination model fitted to out-of-frame rearrangements, and the resulting probabilities were checked against IGoR. Hypergeometric tests were used in a later analysis to score TCR-TCR, TCR-HLA and TCR-CMV co-occurrence, with a repertoire-size bias correction applied to the TCR pairs. In a later analysis, false discovery rates were estimated by permuting HLA or CMV assignments 20 times. In a later analysis, co-occurring TCRs were grouped using DBSCAN, and TCRdist sequence similarity was added for clustering within HLA-allele-positive subsets. Repertoires with fewer than 30,000 or more than 120,000 public chains, plus five repertoires with anomalous nucleotide sharing, were excluded from co-occurrence clustering. TCRdb's version of the immuneACCESS table is confined to in-frame rearrangements and falls short of the full clone set. An unresolved V gene accounts for under half of the shortfall where checked; the remainder is of unknown origin. D and trimming were read from the DNA, whereas the V and J calls and clone size are those reported in that table. Counted in this sample were around 130,000 clones; approximately 80% of them appeared once. The biggest ten clones account for over 0.9% of the sample.

General conclusions and limits of the study: Roughly uniform sequencing depth across donors was assumed in presence/absence analyses, although this assumption may not hold. A few of the identified cytomegalovirus-associated TCR beta chains were confirmed in vitro to be specific for cytomegalovirus antigens. It was suggested by the authors that the approach could potentially be generalized to other disease states and immunological phenotypes. Linkage disequilibrium might explain the correlated functional status among segregating V segments, but an unknown experimental factor could not be ruled out. A group of highly shared sequence variants was considered likely to be a technical artifact of the sequencing pipeline. Across donors, most TCR sequences were observed very rarely, whereas some public TCRs were present in many individuals. CMV serostatus was the only immune exposure information available for the cohort. Specific HLA alleles were associated with 15,000 to 20,000 TCR beta sequences at a false discovery rate of 0.05 in a later analysis. A later genetic analysis reported fewer N-insertions in productive TCRs among donors in an Asian-associated ancestry cluster than the roughly 690-donor mean. A later analysis reported that several top co-occurrence clusters appeared linked to parvovirus B19, influenza, CMV and Epstein-Barr virus. A further reported finding was that TCR beta sequences accurately predicted the HLA-A and HLA-B alleles for most subjects in the first cohort. Compared with equally common non-associated chains, HLA-associated TCR beta chains in a later analysis were more clonally expanded and had lower generation probabilities. According to a later analysis, most CMV-associated TCR beta chains appeared to be HLA-restricted, and the HLA associations seemed to be driven largely by CMV exposure. Broadly in line with IMGT annotations, most TCR beta V segments showed up in productive rearrangements about 90% or about 30% of the time in an earlier analysis of 587 of the donors. HLA typing was unavailable for some donors at each locus, so association tests used only the typed subset. In a later analysis, the rate of TCR association differed among HLA loci, with DRB1 alleles having the most associated TCRs and HLA-C alleles having the fewest. In a later genetic analysis, a missense DCLRE1C variant was associated with V-gene and J-gene trimming of TCR beta chains, and the association was replicated in an independent cohort. In this cohort, only TCR beta chains were sequenced, and detectable features were limited by the absence of alpha or paired-chain data. In the study, around 150 TCR beta chains were listed as associated with cytomegalovirus. When HLA alleles, especially DR and DQ, strongly co-occurred, TCR associations were difficult to assign to individual alleles. The classifier was reported to diagnose cytomegalovirus status with high specificity and sensitivity in both the original and validation cohorts. Because counts were too low, about 18 rarely observed V segments, including chromosome 9 orphons, were excluded from the earlier analysis of 587 of the donors.

Sample: PBMCs. This clonotype was obtained from a woman aged 55-75 years in good health and CMV-seronegative.

The CDR3 has the sequence CARSLSGTGSPYEQYF. The DNA is TGTGCCAGAAGCTTGAGCGGGACAGGGTCCCCCTACGAGCAGTACTTC. The rearrangement combines TRBV5-3 with TRBJ2-7, and TRBD1 aligns with 9 junction nucleotides. TRBV5-3 is flagged as an ORF with uncertain function. Unmatched junction bases come to 7, with V trimmed by 1 base and J by 2 bases. Taken from cysteine to phenylalanine, the CDR3 has 16 residues. Kept here is only the CDR3 DNA, which spans 48 bases and is read in frame from base 1.